A selection of T cell receptor beta chains follows, all from one sample in a study of blood T cell repertoires in COVID-19. TCRdb keeps only in-frame clones here, not all; method: immunoSEQ multiplex PCR. The table shows about 350,000 clones, with roughly 90% occurring only once. Material for sequencing was PBMCs or T cells enriched from blood (not recorded which). The receptors stem from a woman in her 30s who had been exposed to COVID-19. Both conserved end residues are trimmed from each CDR3. The order of the fields is CDR3 protein, J gene, V gene.

ASSLSRGGYNSPLH | TRBJ1-6 | TRBV27
ASRLPGTGGGYT | TRBJ1-2 | TRBV6-5
ASRKGDIRTEAF | TRBJ1-1 | TRBV28
ASSQVPGLAGGRYNEQF | TRBJ2-1 | TRBV14
ASREDRVRETQY | TRBJ2-5 | TRBV5-5
SARTGGVSPLH | TRBJ1-6 | TRBV29-1
ASSLGGRGQPQH | TRBJ1-5 | TRBV7-9
ASSFVGGTEAF | TRBJ1-1 | TRBV7-9
ASSPGASRTYEQY | TRBJ2-7 | TRBV11-3
ASSQPGVSDSPLH | TRBJ1-6 | TRBV4-2
ASSDGGTEAF | TRBJ1-1 | TRBV2
ASSAGGQGYEQY | TRBJ2-7 | TRBV5-1
ASSIGLSPEKLF | TRBJ1-4 | TRBV9
ASSLPGGYT | TRBJ1-2 | TRBV28
ASSGQGAHYGYT | TRBJ1-2 | TRBV19
ASTEGYGYT | TRBJ1-2 | TRBV19
ASSLGGITEAF | TRBJ1-1 | TRBV27
ATGTWSTDTQY | TRBJ2-3 | TRBV24-1
ASSWTRGTDTQY | TRBJ2-3 | TRBV11-3
ASLNRREGTDTQY | TRBJ2-3 | TRBV28
ASSRDRGYGVTEAF | TRBJ1-1 | TRBV3-1/TRBV3-2
ASSKRETASGDYEQY | TRBJ2-7 | TRBV21-1
ASSYPRDRGSYGYT | TRBJ1-2 | TRBV6-5
ASIPRRESTEAF | TRBJ1-1 | TRBV27
SVGGTGSFLNIQY | TRBJ2-4 | TRBV29-1
ASSPPEGGSGNTIY | TRBJ1-3 | TRBV18